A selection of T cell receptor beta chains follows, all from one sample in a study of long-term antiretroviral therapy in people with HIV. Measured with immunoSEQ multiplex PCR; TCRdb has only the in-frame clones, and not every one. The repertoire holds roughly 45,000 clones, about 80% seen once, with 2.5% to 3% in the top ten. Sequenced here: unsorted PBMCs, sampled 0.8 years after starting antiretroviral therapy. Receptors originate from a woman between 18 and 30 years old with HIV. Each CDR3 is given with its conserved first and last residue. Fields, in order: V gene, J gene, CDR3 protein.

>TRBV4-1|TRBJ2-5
CASSLRTSGLQETQYF
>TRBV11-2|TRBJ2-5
CASSLVPSGIQETQYF
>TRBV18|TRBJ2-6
CASSPRQISGANVLTF
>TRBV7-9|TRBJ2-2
CASSPLTSGRDRGAVF
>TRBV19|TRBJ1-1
CASSEYGDTEAFF
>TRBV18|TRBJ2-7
CASSPPVAGTYEQYF
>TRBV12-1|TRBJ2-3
CASSFGDQGPSTDTQYF
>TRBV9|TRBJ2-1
CASSTRWENNEQFF
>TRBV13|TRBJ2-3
CASSIVTRGPDTQYF
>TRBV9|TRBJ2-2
CASSATGGAAGELFF
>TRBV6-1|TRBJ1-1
CASLIERGAPEAFF
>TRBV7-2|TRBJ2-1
CASSLEDLEQFF
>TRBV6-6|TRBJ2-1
CASSYTSSPYNEQFF
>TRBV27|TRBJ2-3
CASGFTDTQYF
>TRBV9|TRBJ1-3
CASSPPNSGNTIYF
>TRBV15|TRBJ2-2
CATSRDGSTGELFF
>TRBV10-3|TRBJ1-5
CAISESLRDSRNQPQHF
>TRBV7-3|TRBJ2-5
CASSPGLAVQETQYF
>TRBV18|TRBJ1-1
CASSPSGQGGPMNTEAFF
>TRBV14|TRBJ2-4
CASSQDQVRAGIQYF
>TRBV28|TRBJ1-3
CASSLVRDRGSGNTIYF
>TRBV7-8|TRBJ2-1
CASSLGISGGVNEQFF
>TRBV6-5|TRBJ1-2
CASSYGLRPGGGYTF